This T cell receptor beta chain was recovered during a study of cytomegalovirus exposure and HLA in healthy donors. V shed 1 base and J shed 0 bases, with 10 bases lying between them. The germline V gene encodes CDR1 SGDLS and CDR2 YYNGEE. There are 15 residues in the CDR3. PCR amplification relied on 60 Vbeta primers (plus 13 Jbeta primers). Repertoires were generated with immunoSEQ multiplex PCR, while TCRdb's copy carries only in-frame clones and drops some. The sample consists of 130,000 to 150,000 clones, more than 60% of them appearing once. The V call is TRBV9, the J call TRBJ2-5, with a tentative D call TRBD1 (6 bases). The sample was PBMCs. This receptor was identified in a male donor in good health and CMV-seronegative. The DNA for the CDR3 is TGTGCCAGCAGCGTACAGGGGTGGGACCAAGAGACCCAGTACTTC. Its protein product is CASSVQGWDQETQYF.